This entry lists 5 T cell receptor beta chains sequenced from one sample in a study of PD-1 blockade in classical Hodgkin lymphoma. Here immunoSEQ multiplex PCR was the method, and the copy in TCRdb shows in-frame clones only, minus some. Among about 97,000 clones listed, approximately 83% were seen once. Each patient relapsed following autologous stem cell transplantation, and prior brentuximab vedotin exposure differed. The sequencing here drew on peripheral blood mononuclear cells (PBMCs), taken at baseline. The source is a human donor with classical Hodgkin lymphoma.

This chain links TRBV5-5 with TRBJ1-1; D gene unclear. The germline V and J ends were trimmed by 3 bases and 1 base, with 10 bases remaining between them. Germline V lookup: CDR1 SGHKS, CDR2 YYEKEE (reference sequence). The CDR3 is 14 amino acids. Here the CDR3 DNA reads TGTGCCAGCAGCTGGTCACGGGGGAACACTGAAGCTTTCTTT. The encoded protein is CASSWSRGNTEAFF.

This clone showed up just once. The V call is TRBV5-1, the J call TRBJ2-7, with 11 bases identical to TRBD2. This CDR3 is 15 amino acids long. The junction had 5 bases not matched to a gene; V was cut back by 1 base and J by 5 bases. The V gene's germline CDR1 is SGHRS and CDR2 YFSETQ. The CDR3 region has the DNA TGCGCCAGCAGCTTGCTAGCGGGAGGATCCCACGAGCAGTACTTC. Translation: CASSLLAGGSHEQYF.

V is TRBV5-6 and J is TRBJ2-2; D gene uncertain. Per germline, CDR1 SGHDT and CDR2 YYEEEE. With 1 base removed from V and 2 bases from J, the gap between germline ends came to 9 bases. CDR3 length equals 15 residues. The CDR3 loop reads CASSLLRLNTGELFF. The CDR3 bases are TGTGCCAGCAGCTTGCTAAGACTTAACACCGGGGAGCTGTTTTTT.

The chain has TRBV10-3 and TRBJ2-7; D not certain. Germline V gene data show CDR1 as ENHRY and CDR2 as SYGVKD. V was shortened by 10 bases and J by 2 bases, with 9 bases between the two germline ends. CDR3 size: 11 residues. The CDR3: CATSQTYEQYF. In nucleotides, the CDR3 is TGTGCCACATCCCAGACCTACGAGCAGTACTTC.

The V gene is TRBV5-1, the J gene TRBJ1-1; 10 positions match TRBD1. The V gene's germline CDR1 is SGHRS and CDR2 YFSETQ. With 4 bases clipped from V and 3 bases from J, the junction kept 9 bases outside the gene matches. This CDR3 comprises 16 residues. The CDR3 spells CASSPGPGTGDTEAFF. CDR3 sequence (DNA): TGCGCCAGCAGCCCGGGTCCGGGGACAGGGGACACTGAAGCTTTCTTT.